A single T cell receptor (beta chain) is shown here with its context. Its antigen target is currently unknown. The sample holds no much larger clone one base away, and base qualities are not on file. Donors formed part of the validation cohort, which comprised 120 subjects and was distinct from the first cohort of several hundred subjects. The sample is drawn from a study of cytomegalovirus exposure and HLA in healthy donors (dated by TCRdb to 2016 to 2017). Regarding the complete study: According to a later analysis, one platform produced both the approximately 110 validation repertoires and the 666 repertoires of the first cohort. In addition to the first cohort of 666 subjects, a separate validation cohort of approximately 110 different subjects was used. The study aimed to test whether cataloging public T cell receptors could reveal signatures of past pathogen exposure. The study combined high-throughput TCR immunosequencing, statistical association of individual TCRs with disease status, and machine learning to predict cytomegalovirus infection status.

At the junction V is shortened by 0 bases and J by 3 bases, with 17 bases in between. The germline V gene (reference sequence) provides CDR1 GTSNPN and CDR2 SVGIG. From the cysteine through the phenylalanine, the CDR3 covers 16 amino acids. The sequence is cut down to CDR3 DNA, 48 bases in frame from base 1. What the research found in general, with its limitations: A later analysis had no HLA typing for the validation cohort, so co-occurrence there was scored across all 130 or so repertoires. While some public TCRs were present in many individuals, most TCR sequences turned up only very rarely across donors. The authors suggested that the approach could potentially be generalized to other disease states and immunological phenotypes. Subsequent analysis determined that TCRs grouped into clusters in the first cohort also showed a tendency toward co-occurrence across the roughly 110 validation repertoires, and 94% of cluster scores exceeded 0. The study gave a list of 150 to 200 TCR beta chains associated with cytomegalovirus. In vitro tests confirmed that a few of the cytomegalovirus-associated TCR beta chains recognize cytomegalovirus antigens. Cytomegalovirus status was reported to be diagnosed by the classifier with high specificity and sensitivity in both the original and validation cohorts.

The library was prepared using the immunoSEQ multiplex PCR assay. Per the source publication's procedure: A statistical classification framework was developed to diagnose cytomegalovirus status using the catalog of TCR beta chain sequences. TCRdb limited this immuneACCESS table to in-frame rearrangements with V and J called. A share of clones is missing; checked studies link under half to unresolved V genes, and the rest is unexplained. D and trimming come from the DNA, and the V and J calls and clone size come from that table. In all, the sample holds 150,000 to 200,000 clones, and around 84% of those were seen once. The top ten constitute roughly 15% of the sample.

This chain is built from TRBV30 and TRBJ2-5; TRBD2 is perhaps the D gene, given 6 matching bases. The sequenced sample consisted of PBMCs. The receptor was derived from a man younger than 30 in good health and CMV-seropositive. The CDR3 in this case is CAWSVGTLANKETQYF. The DNA is as follows: TGTGCCTGGAGTGTAGGAACCCTAGCGAACAAAGAGACCCAGTACTTC. The variable domain in full, with residues beyond the CDR3 obtained from the reference TRBV30 and TRBJ2-5 genes, is SQTIHQWPATLVQPVGSPLSLECTVEGTSNPNLYWYRQAAGRGLQLLFYSVGIGQISSEVPQNLSASRPQDRQFILSSKKLLLSDSGFYLCAWSVGTLANKETQYFGPGTRLLVL.